This T cell receptor beta chain was retrieved from a study of OX40 agonist ivuxolimab in advanced cancers. General study findings and limits: Among the nonresponders, some also had low normalized T-cell clonal expansion. Expanded clones tended on average to be more numerous among CD8+ T cells than CD4+.

Some clones are missing from TCRdb's copy, which holds only in-frame ones; the method was immunoSEQ multiplex PCR. This sample carries some 60,000 clones, 91% of them seen once, and the ten largest clones take 11% to 15%. Deletions cut 3 bases from V and 10 bases from J, with 13 bases between. This CDR3 is 13 amino acids long. CDR1 is LNHDA, CDR2 SQIVND, per germline (reference sequence). On cycle 4 day 1 and cycle 7 day 1, as well as at baseline, blood was sampled. Notes on this clone: Its antigen is still unknown.

The clonotype originates from an adult with an advanced solid tumor such as melanoma, head and neck, liver or kidney cancer. The rearrangement uses TRBV19 and TRBJ2-1; tentatively, D is TRBD2 (6 bases). Sequenced material: CD4+ or CD8+ T cells sorted from blood, taken in a trial of the OX40 agonist ivuxolimab. The CDR3 region is CASSIGGSGEQFF. The CDR3 region has the DNA TGTGCCAGTAGTATCGGAGGGAGCGGAGAGCAGTTCTTC.